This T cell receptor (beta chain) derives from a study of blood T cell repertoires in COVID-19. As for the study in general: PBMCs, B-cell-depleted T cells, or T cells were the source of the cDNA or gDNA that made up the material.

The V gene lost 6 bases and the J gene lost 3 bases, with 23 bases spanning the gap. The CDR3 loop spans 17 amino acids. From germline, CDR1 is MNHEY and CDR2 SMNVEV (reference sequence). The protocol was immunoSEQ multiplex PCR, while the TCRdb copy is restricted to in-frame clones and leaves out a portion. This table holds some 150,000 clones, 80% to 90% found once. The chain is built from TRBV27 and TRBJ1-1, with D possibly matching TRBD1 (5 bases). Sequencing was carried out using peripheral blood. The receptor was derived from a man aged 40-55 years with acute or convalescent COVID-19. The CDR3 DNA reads TGTGCCAGCAGCCCTAGGGGTAAGAAGGGTAGAGACACTGAAGCTTTCTTT. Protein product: CASSPRGKKGRDTEAFF.